This T cell receptor beta chain comes out of a study of beta chain features in type 1 diabetes. Regarding the study as a whole: TCRB CDR3s were moderately but significantly shorter in Type 1 diabetes patients in all four CD4+ subsets.

In this sample, this clone turned up once. Its antigen is currently unknown. This CDR3 contains 15 residues. Germline V gene data show CDR1 as SGHRS and CDR2 as YFSETQ. V lost 4 bases and J 5 bases, leaving 18 bases between the germline ends. The whole isolated RNA underwent reverse transcription, so sequencing captured expressed TCRB transcripts. Repertoires were generated with immunoSEQ multiplex PCR, while TCRdb's copy carries only in-frame clones and drops some. The sample includes about 650,000 clones, roughly an eighth seen only once; the top ten take roughly 0.11%. The receptor was isolated from a man aged 25 to 40 with type 1 diabetes. Sequenced: naive CD4+ T cells from blood. This rearrangement joins TRBV5-1 to TRBJ2-5; tentatively, D is TRBD1 or TRBD2 (5 bases each). The CDR3 DNA reads TGCGCCAGCAGCCAAGACAGACCCGAGGGGGAGACCCAGTACTTC. Translation gives CASSQDRPEGETQYF.